The entry that follows covers one T cell receptor (beta chain) sequence. The target antigen is unknown. V dropped 10 bases and J dropped 2; count of bases not matched to a gene: 4. The germline V gene encodes CDR1 SEHNR and CDR2 FQNEAQ (reference sequence). The CDR3 is made up of 15 amino acids. The sample originates from a study of graft-versus-host responses after intestinal transplantation. Study context: Every recipient underwent anti-thymocyte globulin induction, then tacrolimus and steroids for roughly 3 years.

Study-level points and caveats: Among recipient marrow samples, GvH clones were found; some appeared first in ileum or blood.

Both intraepithelial and lamina propria lymphocytes were released by processing graft tissue. Sequencing used immunoSEQ multiplex PCR; TCRdb keeps in-frame clones, though not all of them. Among 13,000 or so clones, 74% were seen once, and the ten largest hold 7.2%. The receptor's source is a human patient who received an intestinal transplant, so some T cells may come from the graft donor. V usage is TRBV7-9 and J usage is TRBJ2-6, with TRBD1 matching over 11 bases. Material: ileum tissue, obtained 16 days after intestinal transplant. In DNA form, the CDR3 reads TGTGCCACCCCGGGACAGGGGGCTGGGGCCAACGTCCTGACTTTC. This gives the protein CATPGQGAGANVLTF.